These 27 T cell receptor beta chains share one sample of origin, sequenced in a study of shared clonotypes between healthy human individuals. The method was immunoSEQ multiplex PCR; TCRdb's version includes in-frame clones alone and lacks a portion of them. The data hold about 1.1 million clones, with about 80% observed a single time. Sequencing was performed on memory CD4+ T cells from PBMCs. Sample subset: CD45RA-negative fraction. These receptors originate from a man in his late teens or twenties in good health. Some clones in this sample may be carry-over from other donors' samples.

The chain uses TRBV5-1 and TRBJ2-1; D gene unclear. Trimming stripped 4 bases from V and 6 bases from J, with 14 bases between. CDR1 SGHRS and CDR2 YFSETQ come from the germline V gene. This CDR3 contains 14 residues. Here the CDR3 reads CASSQQSFSNEQFF. CDR3 DNA: TGCGCCAGCAGCCAACAGTCCTTCAGCAATGAGCAGTTCTTC.

The chain joins TRBV7-2 to TRBJ2-2; no definite D call. V lost 0 bases, J lost 1 base, and 9 bases lay in between. The CDR3 extends over 16 amino acids. The germline CDR1 and CDR2 sequences are SGHTA and FQGNSA. For the CDR3, the DNA is TGTGCCAGCAGCTTAGCCCAGTTCAGGAACACCGGGGAGCTGTTTTTT. This codes for CASSLAQFRNTGELFF.

The chain carries TRBV28 and TRBJ1-2; D is uncertain. Trimming took 2 bases from V and 8 from J, leaving 9 bases between them. CDR1 and CDR2 (germline): MDHEN, SYDVKM. The CDR3 extends over 12 amino acids. CDR3 nucleotides: TGTGCCAGCAGTTTAATTCCAGCGGGCTACACCTTC. Protein sequence: CASSLIPAGYTF.

The chain uses TRBV4-1 and TRBJ2-2, with 11 bases fitting TRBD2. The CDR3 spans 17 residues. From germline, CDR1 is MGHRA and CDR2 YSYEKL. Trimming cost V 1 base and J 0 bases; bases outside gene matches: 1. CDR3 nucleotides: TGCGCCAGCAGCCAAGGACTAGCGGGAACGAACACCGGGGAGCTGTTTTTT. It codes for CASSQGLAGTNTGELFF.

This clone was seen a handful of times. The chain couples TRBV28 to TRBJ2-7; D remains unclear. The V gene's germline CDR1 is MDHEN and CDR2 SYDVKM. This CDR3 is 15 amino acids long. The V and J ends lost 3 bases and 3 bases respectively, with 15 bases between them. CDR3 region: CASSFTGPFIYEQYF. The CDR3 DNA follows: TGTGCCAGCAGTTTCACCGGCCCATTTATCTACGAGCAGTACTTC. Full variable domain (missing parts from reference TRBV28 and TRBJ2-7): DVKVTQSSRYLVKRTGEKVFLECVQDMDHENMFWYRQDPGLGLRLIYFSYDVKMKEKGDIPEGYSVSREKKERFSLILESASTNQTSMYLCASSFTGPFIYEQYFGPGTRLTVT.

CDR3 nucleotides: TGTGCCAGCACCAACGGGGCAGCTGCGTGGGGCTACACCTTC. It yields the protein CASTNGAAAWGYTF. The V call is TRBV6-5, the J call TRBJ1-2; a possible D gene is TRBD1 (5 bases). The CDR3 runs 14 residues. Germline CDR1 MNHEY, CDR2 SVGAGI. With 7 bases removed from V and 8 bases from J, the gap between germline ends came to 20 bases.

The chain recombines TRBV30 with TRBJ2-5, with D hard to call. The DNA end favors TRBJ2-7, so the J call may be wrong. Germline loops: CDR1 GTSNPN, CDR2 SVGIG (reference sequence). The CDR3 runs to 13 residues. The CDR3 coding sequence is TGTGCCTGGGGCTCCGTGGGCGCAGACGAGCAGTACTTC. The encoded protein is CAWGSVGADEQYF.

This clone was observed once. The CDR3 sequence: CSVQRGAAYNEQFF. In DNA, the CDR3 is TGCAGCGTTCAACGGGGGGCCGCCTACAATGAGCAGTTCTTC. The chain uses TRBV29-1 and TRBJ2-1; the D gene is possibly TRBD2 (7 bases). The germline gives CDR1 SQVTM, CDR2 ANQGSEA. V was clipped by 5 bases and J by 2 bases, with 13 bases between them. This CDR3 is 14 amino acids long.

The rearrangement links TRBV7-3 to TRBJ2-1; a weak D match, TRBD2 (5 bases). The ends were cut back, 5 bases at V and 2 bases at J, with 13 bases in the middle. The CDR3 runs 15 residues. CDR1 and CDR2 from the germline V gene are SGHTA and FQGTGA. The CDR3 region is CASSPLPGTYNEQFF. Here the CDR3 DNA reads TGTGCCAGCAGCCCCTTACCGGGAACCTACAATGAGCAGTTCTTC.

This rearrangement joins TRBV6-5 to TRBJ2-7; 7 bases match TRBD1. After removal of 6 bases from V and 0 bases from J, the junction contained 8 bases not matched to a gene. The germline V gene has CDR1 MNHEY and CDR2 SVGAGI. This CDR3 has 15 residues. CDR3 sequence: CASRDWDSISYEQYF. DNA for the CDR3: TGTGCCAGCAGAGACTGGGACAGTATCTCCTACGAGCAGTACTTC.

The chain is built from TRBV4-3 and TRBJ1-4; D is ambiguous. The V and J ends lost 0 bases and 7 bases respectively, with 12 bases between them. Germline CDR1 LGHNA, CDR2 YSLEER. The CDR3 is 15 amino acids. CDR3 region: CASSQDLGFVEKLFF. CDR3 bases: TGCGCCAGCAGCCAAGATCTGGGTTTTGTTGAAAAACTGTTTTTT.

To note about this clone: This CDR3 is also generated by other DNA sequences in the sample. The J gene is TRBJ2-2, the V gene TRBV5-1, with D tentatively TRBD1 or TRBD2 (5 bases each). The germline V gene encodes CDR1 SGHRS and CDR2 YFSETQ. This CDR3 has 13 amino acids. The V and J ends lost 2 bases and 6 bases respectively, with 8 bases between them. The CDR3 loop reads CASSFQGPGELFF. The CDR3 bases are TGCGCCAGCAGCTTTCAGGGACCCGGGGAGCTGTTTTTT.

This chain joins TRBV4-1 and TRBJ1-2; D unresolved. The ends were cut back, 4 bases at V and 6 bases at J, with 12 bases in the middle. Germline V gene data show CDR1 as MGHRA and CDR2 as YSYEKL. The CDR3 is made up of 13 amino acids. The CDR3 loop is CASSPTGFDGYTF. CDR3 DNA: TGCGCCAGCAGCCCCACGGGGTTCGATGGCTACACCTTC.

The V and J genes are TRBV4-2 and TRBJ2-1; D gene unclear. Trimming removed 1 base at V and 8 bases at J, with 6 bases between. Germline lookup yields CDR1 LGHNA and CDR2 YNFKEQ. The CDR3 loop spans 12 amino acids. The CDR3 protein is CASSQVRDEQFF. The CDR3 coding sequence is TGTGCCAGCAGCCAAGTTAGGGATGAGCAGTTCTTC.

This clone was observed a few times. Here the CDR3 reads CASAGHPNTEAFF. The CDR3 bases are TGTGCCAGCGCGGGACACCCGAACACTGAAGCTTTCTTT. The chain combines TRBV25-1 with TRBJ1-1; the D gene is possibly TRBD1 (6 bases). Germline-derived CDR1 and CDR2 are MGHDK and SYGVNS. The CDR3 sequence is 13 residues long. V was pared by 8 bases and J by 1 base, with 11 bases between. Variable domain in full (rest from reference TRBV25-1 and TRBJ1-1): EADIYQTPRYLVIGTGKKITLECSQTMGHDKMYWYQQDPGMELHLIHYSYGVNSTEKGDLSSESTVSRIRTEHFPLTLESARPSHTSQYLCASAGHPNTEAFFGQGTRLTVV.

This rearrangement joins TRBV9 to TRBJ2-3, with D perhaps matching TRBD2 (6 bases). V was cut by 4 bases and J by 3 bases, with 12 bases left in between. CDR1 and CDR2 from the germline V gene are SGDLS and YYNGEE. The CDR3 sequence is 14 residues long. The CDR3 sequence: CASSPWGRTDTQYF. For the CDR3, the DNA is TGTGCCAGCAGCCCCTGGGGGAGGACAGATACGCAGTATTTT. The full variable domain, in which reference TRBV9 and TRBJ2-3 provide the parts outside the CDR3, is DSGVTQTPKHLITATGQRVTLRCSPRSGDLSVYWYQQSLDQGLQFLIQYYNGEERAKGNILERFSAQQFPDLHSELNLSSLELGDSALYFCASSPWGRTDTQYFGPGTRLTVL.

The rearrangement links TRBV29-1 to TRBJ2-7, with TRBD1 identical over 10 bases. The germline CDR1 and CDR2 sequences are SQVTM and ANQGSEA. V shed 6 bases and J 5 bases; nucleotides not matched to a gene: 16. CDR3 length: 16 residues. The CDR3 DNA reads TGCAGCGTCGCACTAGGGGCCCTGACAGGGGGCGACGAGCAGTACTTC. As protein: CSVALGALTGGDEQYF.

On this clone itself: Other DNA sequences of this sample code for an identical CDR3. CDR3 sequence reads: CASSLGGGNQPQHF. The CDR3 DNA reads as TGTGCCAGCAGTTTGGGTGGGGGGAATCAGCCCCAGCATTTT. The genes are TRBV28 and TRBJ1-5; maybe TRBD1 (5 bases). The length of the CDR3 is 14 residues. Germline-derived CDR1 and CDR2 are MDHEN and SYDVKM. Trimming removed 3 bases from V and 4 bases from J, with 10 bases in between.

This clone was counted only a few times. V usage is TRBV11-1 and J usage is TRBJ2-1; the D is unclear. Germline V gene lookup returns CDR1 SGHAT and CDR2 FQDESV (reference sequence). Trimming pared 0 bases from V and 6 bases from J, leaving 0 bases between. This CDR3 spans 11 amino acids. The DNA of the CDR3 is TGTGCCAGCAGCTTAGCCAATGAGCAGTTCTTC. Its translation: CASSLANEQFF.

The chain carries TRBV2 and TRBJ1-1, with D possibly TRBD1 on 5 matching bases. Looked up from germline, CDR1 is SNHLY and CDR2 is FYNNEI. V lost 3 bases to trimming and J lost 4 bases, with 12 bases between them. CDR3 size: 14 residues. The CDR3 here is CASSDLGVGTEAFF. DNA for the CDR3: TGTGCCAGCAGTGATCTAGGGGTTGGCACTGAAGCTTTCTTT. The entire variable domain, with the rest obtained from reference TRBV2 and TRBJ1-1, is as follows: EPEVTQTPSHQVTQMGQEVILRCVPISNHLYFYWYRQILGQKVEFLVSFYNNEISEKSEIFDDQFSVERPDGSNFTLKIRSTKLEDSAMYFCASSDLGVGTEAFFGQGTRLTVV.

V gene TRBV5-4 combines with J gene TRBJ2-2; D not resolved. This CDR3 comprises 14 residues. V shed 4 bases and J shed 6 bases, with 13 bases lying between them. Germline loops: CDR1 SGHNT, CDR2 YYREEE (reference sequence). CDR3 protein: CASSRETVAGELFF. As DNA, the CDR3 is TGTGCCAGCAGCCGCGAGACGGTAGCCGGGGAGCTGTTTTTT.

The rearrangement links TRBV5-1 to TRBJ2-6; D is unresolved. CDR1 and CDR2 from the germline V gene are SGHRS and YFSETQ. The CDR3 covers 15 residues. V lost 4 bases, J lost 4 bases, and 12 bases lay in between. CDR3 nucleotide sequence: TGCGCCAGCAGCCTTTGGGGTTCCGGGGCCAACGTCCTGACTTTC. Translated: CASSLWGSGANVLTF.

Concerning this clone itself: A far more abundant clone sits one base away, making this likely a read error. The sample contains more than one DNA sequence encoding this CDR3. V usage is TRBV30 and J usage is TRBJ1-1; 11 bases fit TRBD1. The CDR3 is 13 residues long. The J segment lost 5 bases and the V segment lost 3 bases, leaving 2 bases of the junction unmatched. Germline assignment: CDR1 GTSNPN and CDR2 SVGIG (reference sequence). Here the CDR3 reads CAWRGQGGTEAFF. CDR3 coding DNA: TGTGCCTGGAGGGGACAGGGGGGTACTGAAGCTTTCTTT. The full variable domain, its missing parts supplied by reference TRBV30 and TRBJ1-1, is SQTIHQWPATLVQPVGSPLSLECTVEGTSNPNLYWYRQAAGRGLQLLFYSVGIGQISSEVPQNLSASRPQDRQFILSSKKLLLSDSGFYLCAWRGQGGTEAFFGQGTRLTVV.

The V and J genes are TRBV2 and TRBJ2-5, with 9 bases identical to TRBD1. The CDR3 runs 15 residues. The germline gives CDR1 SNHLY, CDR2 FYNNEI. V lost 8 bases to trimming and J lost 3 bases; unmatched junction nucleotides: 10. DNA for the CDR3: TGTGCCAGCTCCCCACCCGGGACAGGGAAAGAGACCCAGTACTTC. Protein sequence: CASSPPGTGKETQYF. Full variable domain (remainder filled in from reference TRBV2 and TRBJ2-5): EPEVTQTPSHQVTQMGQEVILRCVPISNHLYFYWYRQILGQKVEFLVSFYNNEISEKSEIFDDQFSVERPDGSNFTLKIRSTKLEDSAMYFCASSPPGTGKETQYFGPGTRLLVL.

V usage is TRBV10-3 and J usage is TRBJ1-3; D not certain. CDR1 and CDR2 from the germline V gene are ENHRY and SYGVKD. This CDR3 has 14 amino acids. The V gene lost 9 bases and the J gene lost 2 bases, with 14 bases spanning the gap. The CDR3, as DNA: TGTGCCATTGGATCGGGCACGGCTGGAAACACCATATATTTT. Its protein is CAIGSGTAGNTIYF.

Worth noting for this clone: A far more abundant clone sits one base away, making this likely a read error. The sample carries other DNA sequences with the same CDR3. CDR3 nucleotides: TGTGCCAGCAGCTTAGGATTGGGGGGAGGGCCGGACGAACAGTACTTC. As protein: CASSLGLGGGPDEQYF. This chain joins TRBV7-9 and TRBJ2-7; 7 nucleotides match TRBD2. Germline lookup yields CDR1 SEHNR and CDR2 FQNEAQ (reference sequence). The CDR3 has 16 amino acids.

This chain uses TRBV27 with TRBJ1-1; D is perhaps TRBD1 (5 bases). This CDR3 comprises 15 residues. V lost 7 bases and J 1 base, leaving 16 bases between the germline ends. The germline gives CDR1 MNHEY, CDR2 SMNVEV (reference sequence). This CDR3 is CASNGWGRANTEAFF. In DNA form, the CDR3 reads TGTGCCAGCAACGGGTGGGGCAGGGCGAACACTGAAGCTTTCTTT.